This TCR beta chain was profiled in a study of T cell changes during pregnancy in multiple sclerosis. Assay: immunoSEQ multiplex PCR; the TCRdb copy retains only in-frame clones and omits some. The data contain roughly 32,000 clones, 85% to 95% of them seen just once; the ten biggest clones take up around 0.43%. Trimming took off 3 bases at V and 4 bases at J, with 9 bases between the two ends. The germline V gene encodes CDR1 KGHSH and CDR2 LQKENI. The CDR3 loop spans 14 amino acids. The sequencing used CD4+ T cells from peripheral blood mononuclear cells, collected in the second trimester of pregnancy. The rearrangement joins TRBV18 to TRBJ1-4, with D uncertain. The receptor was isolated from a female donor with multiple sclerosis, enrolled in a pregnancy study. The CDR3, as DNA: TGTGCCAGCTCACCCGGGGTTCATAATGAAAAACTGTTTTTT. Translated, it gives CASSPGVHNEKLFF.